These T cell receptor beta chains were read from a single sample in a study of cytomegalovirus exposure and HLA in healthy donors. The data were produced by immunoSEQ multiplex PCR, yet TCRdb's version contains in-frame clones alone and is incomplete. Of more than 130,000 clones in the sample, more than 75% are singletons; the top ten hold just over 5%. What was sequenced was PBMCs. The receptors derive from a male donor in good health and CMV-seronegative. CDR3s include the opening cysteine and the closing phenylalanine or tryptophan. D genes are given only for firm matches. Size values are once, few and many counts, or a class for expanded clones, and some rows have none.

j_call | v_call | clone_size | d_call | cdr3_nt | cdr3_aa
TRBJ1-2 | TRBV27 | - | - | TGTGCCAGCAGTTCCCTTGTGGGCCTCGATGGCTACACCTTC | CASSSLVGLDGYTF
TRBJ1-2 | TRBV7-2 | once | - | TGTGCCAGCAGCTTATCGGTTAAGGGCTTGGGGACTAATGGCTACACCTTC | CASSLSVKGLGTNGYTF
TRBJ2-3 | TRBV11-2 | - | - | TGTGCCAGCAGCTTGGACATCACAGATACGCAGTATTTT | CASSLDITDTQYF
TRBJ1-2 | TRBV18 | - | - | TGTGCCAGCTCATCGACAGGCCAAGGTGGCTACACCTTC | CASSSTGQGGYTF
TRBJ2-5 | TRBV6-5 | - | - | TGTGCCAGCAGTTACTCGATTTTAGCCCTTCGGGAGACCCAGTACTTC | CASSYSILALRETQYF
TRBJ2-7 | TRBV5-1 | - | TRBD1 | TGCGCCAGCAGCTTGGGACAGGGCTTAGTGGAGCAGTACTTC | CASSLGQGLVEQYF
TRBJ2-2 | TRBV13 | - | TRBD2 | TGTGCCAGCAGCACCGGACTAGACACCGGGGAGCTGTTTTTT | CASSTGLDTGELFF
TRBJ1-2 | TRBV4-3 | few | - | TGCGCCAGCAGCCAAGATCGAACAGAACCTAACTATGGCTACACCTTC | CASSQDRTEPNYGYTF
TRBJ2-6 | TRBV30 | - | TRBD1 | TGTGCCTGGACGACAGGGAGCTCTGGGGCCAACGTCCTGACTTTC | CAWTTGSSGANVLTF
TRBJ1-2 | TRBV2 | - | - | TGTGCCAGCGCGGCGGGGCAGGCCCTGGATGGCTACACCTTC | CASAAGQALDGYTF
TRBJ2-7 | TRBV2 | - | - | TGTGCCAGCAGCATTGCCTACGAGCAGTACTTC | CASSIAYEQYF
TRBJ1-1 | TRBV5-1 | - | TRBD1 | TGCGCCAGCAGCTTGTGGAGGGACAGGGCGAACACTGAAGCTTTCTTT | CASSLWRDRANTEAFF
TRBJ2-5 | TRBV28 | - | - | TGTGCCAGCACTCCCCTCAGGGGGGCCCAAGAGACCCAGTACTTC | CASTPLRGAQETQYF
TRBJ1-2 | TRBV14 | - | TRBD1 | TGTGCCAGCAGCCAAGATCAGGAGGGGGCGCGTGATGGCTACACCTTC | CASSQDQEGARDGYTF
TRBJ1-2 | TRBV29-1 | - | TRBD1 | TGCAGCGTCGGGACAGGGAATGGCTATGGCTACACCTTC | CSVGTGNGYGYTF
TRBJ2-3 | TRBV7-3 | - | TRBD1 | TGTGCCAGCAGCGGACAGGGAACAGATACGCAGTATTTT | CASSGQGTDTQYF
TRBJ2-7 | TRBV19 | - | TRBD2 | TGTGCCAGTAGTATCCTAGCGGGAAAAGGGTACGAGCAGTACTTC | CASSILAGKGYEQYF
TRBJ1-1 | TRBV7-6 | - | - | TGTGCCAGCAGCCTCCAGGCAGGCACTAACACTGAAGCTTTCTTT | CASSLQAGTNTEAFF
TRBJ2-2 | TRBV5-4 | - | - | TGTGCCAGCAGCCTAAACACCGGGGAGCTGTTTTTT | CASSLNTGELFF
TRBJ2-3 | TRBV10-1 | - | TRBD2 | TGCGCCAGCAGTGAGGCTAGCGGGGGAGGAAATACGCAGTATTTT | CASSEASGGGNTQYF
TRBJ1-2 | TRBV5-4 | few | - | TGTGCCAGCAAGAGGTACGGGAACTATGGCTACACCTTC | CASKRYGNYGYTF
TRBJ1-5 | TRBV19 | few | - | TGTGCCAGTCGTCCAGGGGACCCAGGCAATCAGCCCCAGCATTTT | CASRPGDPGNQPQHF
TRBJ2-7 | TRBV6-1 | few | TRBD1 | TGTGCCAGCAGTGAACCCGGGACAGGAGTCTACGAGCAGTACTTC | CASSEPGTGVYEQYF
TRBJ2-1 | TRBV11-2 | once | - | TGTGCCAGCAGCTTAGACGAGAGGGAGCAGTTCTTC | CASSLDEREQFF
TRBJ1-3 | TRBV30 | - | - | TGTGCCTGGAGTGTGTCGAACACCATATATTTT | CAWSVSNTIYF
TRBJ2-2 | TRBV5-4 | - | TRBD1 | TGTGCCAGCAGCGCGGCCGGGACAGGGAGCGCCCCCGGGGAGCTGTTTTTT | CASSAAGTGSAPGELFF
TRBJ1-2 | TRBV19 | - | TRBD1 | TGTGCCAGTGGGGACAGGGATTTCTATGGCTACACCTTC | CASGDRDFYGYTF
TRBJ2-1 | TRBV7-9 | once | TRBD2 | TGTGCCAGCAGCTCGGCGGGGGGGGCCCTCAATGAGCAGTTCTTC | CASSSAGGALNEQFF
TRBJ1-5 | TRBV4-1 | - | TRBD1 | TGCGCCAGCAGCCAAGCCGGGACAGGGGGCGGGCAGCCCCAGCATTTT | CASSQAGTGGGQPQHF
TRBJ1-1 | TRBV28 | - | - | TGTGCCAGCAGCCCCCTGCGGCCTGAAGCTTTCTTT | CASSPLRPEAFF
TRBJ2-2 | TRBV19 | - | TRBD1 | TGTGCCAGTCTCCGCGACAGGGAAGGCACCGGGGAGCTGTTTTTT | CASLRDREGTGELFF
TRBJ2-7 | TRBV7-9 | - | - | TGTGCCAGCAGCTCCCCGCAGGGCAACTACGAGCAGTACTTC | CASSSPQGNYEQYF
TRBJ2-7 | TRBV5-6 | few | - | TGTGCCAGCAGCTTGAGACAGGCCAGGACGCAGTACTTC | CASSLRQARTQYF
TRBJ1-1 | TRBV7-9 | - | - | TGTGCCAGCAGCTCAGGACAGAAGACTGAAGCTTTCTTT | CASSSGQKTEAFF
TRBJ1-1 | TRBV29-1 | few | - | TGCAGCGGGGAGGGGGGCTACACTGAAGCTTTCTTT | CSGEGGYTEAFF
TRBJ1-1 | TRBV10-1 | - | - | TGCGCCAGCAGTGGACTGGCAGAGACTGAAGCTTTCTTT | CASSGLAETEAFF
TRBJ2-1 | TRBV15 | once | - | TGTGCCACCAGCAGAGATGTGGGGCGCGGGGTGGGGGACTACAATGAGCAGTTCTTC | CATSRDVGRGVGDYNEQFF
TRBJ1-2 | TRBV7-9 | - | - | TGTGCCAGCGTTGGGGCCGGCCCGGGGGAAGGCTACACCTTC | CASVGAGPGEGYTF
TRBJ2-7 | TRBV10-2 | few | - | TGCGCCAGCAGTGAGTCGAATGTGTGGAGGGAGGAGCAGTACTTC | CASSESNVWREEQYF
TRBJ2-5 | TRBV4-2 | - | TRBD2 | TGTGCCAGCAGCCTCCGACTAGCGGGGGGACAACAAGAGACCCAGTACTTC | CASSLRLAGGQQETQYF
TRBJ2-1 | TRBV6-1 | - | TRBD2 | TGTGCCAGCAGGGGCGGGGGGGCCAATGAGCAGTTCTTC | CASRGGGANEQFF
TRBJ1-1 | TRBV5-4 | - | - | TGTGCCAGCAGCTTTAACGGACAGAGTTATATGAACACTGAAGCTTTCTTT | CASSFNGQSYMNTEAFF
TRBJ1-2 | TRBV6-5 | - | TRBD1 | TGTGCCAGCAGTTACTCAGGGACAGGGACCTATGGCTACACCTTC | CASSYSGTGTYGYTF
TRBJ2-7 | TRBV6-5 | - | TRBD1 | TGTGCCAGCAGCTTTACAGGGGGCGGCGAGCAGTACTTC | CASSFTGGGEQYF
TRBJ2-7 | TRBV7-9 | - | - | TGTGCCAGCAGCTTAGATAAGGGGGCCTACGAGCAGTACTTC | CASSLDKGAYEQYF
TRBJ1-1 | TRBV5-1 | once | - | TGCGCCAGCATAAAGGGGGGGGACAACACTGAAGCTTTCTTT | CASIKGGDNTEAFF
TRBJ2-2 | TRBV27 | - | - | TGTGCCAGCAGCAGAGACAGGCGCACCGGGGAGCTGTTTTTT | CASSRDRRTGELFF